The text below deals with one T cell receptor beta chain. What it binds is unknown. Looked up from germline, CDR1 is LNHDA and CDR2 is SQIVND (reference sequence). CDR3 length: 18 amino acids. With 4 bases clipped from V and 0 bases from J, the junction kept 9 bases outside the gene matches. This sample is part of a study of shared clonotypes between healthy human individuals. General observations from the study: Clonotype sharing among donors likely depends on sequencing depth. As a rule, naive subsets had a larger estimated richness than memory subsets.

Naive CD45RA+ and memory CD45RA-negative subsets were split from CD4+ cells. Measured with immunoSEQ multiplex PCR; TCRdb has only the in-frame clones, and not every one. The table shows 2 million to 2.5 million clones, with more than 80% occurring only once. V gene TRBV19 combines with J gene TRBJ2-6; TRBD1 matches at 7 bases. Sample: naive CD4+ T cells from PBMCs. Subset in this sample: CD45RA+ positively selected. The TCR sequence derives from a young man in good health. Some clones in this sample may be carry-over from other donors' samples. This chain's CDR3 is CASSTGDRLSSGANVLTF. CDR3 nucleotide sequence: TGTGCCAGTAGTACTGGGGACAGACTTAGCTCTGGGGCCAACGTCCTGACTTTC.